The T cell receptor beta chain under discussion was sequenced for a study of glioma-infiltrating T cells. Study-wide results and caveats: Non-neoplastic patients had below-expected tissue-blood divergence, while all gliomas exceeded expectation. CDR3 overlap between tissue and blood was very small.

The iRepertoire nested amplicon-rescue multiplex PCR amplified TCR alpha and beta CDR3s from RNA. Input was about 85-400 ng of tissue mRNA or PBMC total RNA. TCRdb fed the multiplex PCR reads into MiXCR, producing one record per CDR3 protein. The table shows fewer than 55,000 distinct CDR3 sequences, with about a fifth occurring only once. The V and J ends lost 3 bases and 3 bases, in that order; junction bases with no gene match: 5. This CDR3 has 15 amino acids. Germline V gives CDR1 SGHTA, CDR2 FQGNSA. This clonotype came up many times. The antigen remains undetermined. The chain employs TRBV7-2 and TRBJ2-1; TRBD2 agrees at 7 bases. The receptor was derived from a human donor with low-grade glioma or glioblastoma, undergoing nonglioma brain surgery, or in good health (not recorded which). The sample taken for sequencing was glioma tissue, nonneoplastic brain tissue, or PBMCs (not recorded which). As DNA, the CDR3 is TGTGCCAGCAGCTTTAGCGGGTATCTCTACAATGAGCAGTTCTTC. This translates into CASSFSGYLYNEQFF.